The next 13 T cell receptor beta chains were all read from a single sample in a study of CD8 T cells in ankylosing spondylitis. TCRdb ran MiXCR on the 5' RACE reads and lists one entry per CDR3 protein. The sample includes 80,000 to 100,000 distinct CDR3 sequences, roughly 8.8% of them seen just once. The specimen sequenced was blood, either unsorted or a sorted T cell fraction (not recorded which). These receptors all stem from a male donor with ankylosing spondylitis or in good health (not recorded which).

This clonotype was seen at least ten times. The CDR3 spells CATSRVLGEDTQYF. The CDR3 region has the DNA TGTGCCACCAGCAGAGTTTTGGGGGAAGATACGCAGTATTTT. The chain combines TRBV15 with TRBJ2-3; either TRBD1 or TRBD2 may supply D (5 bases each). Germline CDR1 reads LNHNV; CDR2 reads YYDKDF (reference sequence). The V and J ends lost 1 base and 5 bases respectively, with 10 bases between them. CDR3 size: 14 residues.

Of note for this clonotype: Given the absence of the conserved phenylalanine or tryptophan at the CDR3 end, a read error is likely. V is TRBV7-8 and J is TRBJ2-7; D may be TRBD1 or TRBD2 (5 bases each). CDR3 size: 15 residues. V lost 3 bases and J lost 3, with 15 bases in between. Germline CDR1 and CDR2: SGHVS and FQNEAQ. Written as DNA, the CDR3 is TGTGCCAGCAGCTTCCTCCCACCGGGGCACTACGAGCAGTACTCC. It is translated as CASSFLPPGHYEQYS.

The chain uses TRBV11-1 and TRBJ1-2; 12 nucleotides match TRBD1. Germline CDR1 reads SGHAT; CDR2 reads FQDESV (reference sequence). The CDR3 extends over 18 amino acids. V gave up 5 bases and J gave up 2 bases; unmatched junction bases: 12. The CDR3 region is CASSEPGGTGGSNYGYTF. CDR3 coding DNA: TGTGCCAGCAGCGAACCGGGCGGGACAGGGGGCTCAAACTATGGCTACACCTTC.

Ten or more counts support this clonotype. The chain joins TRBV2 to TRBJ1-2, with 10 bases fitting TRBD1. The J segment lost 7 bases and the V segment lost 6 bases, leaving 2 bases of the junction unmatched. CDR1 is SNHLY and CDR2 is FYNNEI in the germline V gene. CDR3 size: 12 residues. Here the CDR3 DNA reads TGTGCCAGCAGGGACAGGGGGGTTGGCTACACCTTC. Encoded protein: CASRDRGVGYTF.

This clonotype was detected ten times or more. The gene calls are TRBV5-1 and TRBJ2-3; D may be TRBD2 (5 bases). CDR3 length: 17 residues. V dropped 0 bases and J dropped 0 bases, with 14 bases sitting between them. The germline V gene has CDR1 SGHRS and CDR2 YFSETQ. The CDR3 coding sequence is TGCGCCAGCAGCTTGGAAGGACTTTCTCTTAGCACAGATACGCAGTATTTT. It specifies CASSLEGLSLSTDTQYF.

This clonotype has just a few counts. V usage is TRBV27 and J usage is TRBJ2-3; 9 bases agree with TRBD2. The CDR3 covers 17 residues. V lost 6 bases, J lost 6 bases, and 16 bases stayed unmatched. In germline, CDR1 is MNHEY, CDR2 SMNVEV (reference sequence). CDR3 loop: CASRKSSSGVRGDTQYF. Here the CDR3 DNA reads TGTGCCAGCAGAAAGTCTTCTAGCGGGGTAAGGGGGGATACGCAGTATTTT.

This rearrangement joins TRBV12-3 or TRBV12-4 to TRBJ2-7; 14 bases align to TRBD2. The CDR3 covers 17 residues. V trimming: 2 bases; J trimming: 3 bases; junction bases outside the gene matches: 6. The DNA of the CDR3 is TGTGCCAGCAGTTTAAGTGGACTAGCGGGGGGAGACTACGAGCAGTACTTC. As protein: CASSLSGLAGGDYEQYF.

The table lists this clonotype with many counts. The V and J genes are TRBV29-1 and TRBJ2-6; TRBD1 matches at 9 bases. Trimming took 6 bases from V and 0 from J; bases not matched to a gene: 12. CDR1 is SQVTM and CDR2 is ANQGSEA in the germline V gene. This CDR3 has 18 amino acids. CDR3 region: CSVTVWDRDDSGANVLTF. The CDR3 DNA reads TGCAGCGTGACCGTGTGGGACAGGGACGACTCTGGGGCCAACGTCCTGACTTTC.

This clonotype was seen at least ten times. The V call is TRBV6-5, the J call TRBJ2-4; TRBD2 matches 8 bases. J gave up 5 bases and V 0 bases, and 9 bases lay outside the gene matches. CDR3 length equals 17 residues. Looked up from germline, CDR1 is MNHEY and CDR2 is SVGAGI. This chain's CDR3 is CASSYSSQSGGENIQYF. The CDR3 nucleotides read TGTGCCAGCAGTTACTCCTCACAAAGCGGGGGCGAAAACATTCAGTACTTC.

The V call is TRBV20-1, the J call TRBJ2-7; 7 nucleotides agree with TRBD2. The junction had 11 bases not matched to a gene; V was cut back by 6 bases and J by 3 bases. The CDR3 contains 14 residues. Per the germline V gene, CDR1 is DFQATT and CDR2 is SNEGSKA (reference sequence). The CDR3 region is CSAHHRLAHYEQYF. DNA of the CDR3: TGCAGTGCCCACCACCGACTAGCTCACTACGAGCAGTACTTC.

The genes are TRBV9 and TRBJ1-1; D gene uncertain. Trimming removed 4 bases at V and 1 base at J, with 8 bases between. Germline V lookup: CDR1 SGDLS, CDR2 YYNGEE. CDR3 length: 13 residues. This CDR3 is CASSSGRNTEAFF. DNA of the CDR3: TGTGCCAGCAGCTCCGGCCGGAACACTGAAGCTTTCTTT.

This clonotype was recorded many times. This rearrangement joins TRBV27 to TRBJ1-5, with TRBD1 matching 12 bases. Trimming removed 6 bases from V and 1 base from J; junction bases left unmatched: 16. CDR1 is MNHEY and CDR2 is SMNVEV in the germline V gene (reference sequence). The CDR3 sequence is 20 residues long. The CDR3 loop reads CASRTFYRDRGRGSNQPQHF. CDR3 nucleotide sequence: TGTGCCAGCAGAACTTTCTACCGGGACAGGGGGCGTGGAAGCAATCAGCCCCAGCATTTT.

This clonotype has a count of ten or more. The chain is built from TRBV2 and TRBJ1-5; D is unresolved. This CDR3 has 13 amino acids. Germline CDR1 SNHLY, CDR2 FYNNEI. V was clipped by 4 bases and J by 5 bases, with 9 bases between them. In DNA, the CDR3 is TGTGCCAGCAGTGCAGGTATGGATCAGCCCCAGCATTTT. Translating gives CASSAGMDQPQHF.